This T cell receptor (beta chain) was documented in a study of T cell changes during pregnancy in multiple sclerosis. From germline, CDR1 is SGDLS and CDR2 YYNGEE. V dropped 3 bases and J dropped 0 bases, with 13 bases sitting between them. The CDR3 extends over 16 amino acids. The repertoire was sequenced with immunoSEQ multiplex PCR; TCRdb's copy has only in-frame clones and lacks some. The sample carries some 94,000 clones, under 95% recorded once. The V gene is TRBV9, the J gene TRBJ2-1; D may be TRBD2 (7 bases). The source was peripheral blood, collected in the first trimester of pregnancy. The TCR originated in a female donor with multiple sclerosis, enrolled in a pregnancy study. DNA for the CDR3: TGTGCCAGCAGCGAGGGGGGGGCGGGCTCCTACAATGAGCAGTTCTTC. As protein: CASSEGGAGSYNEQFF.